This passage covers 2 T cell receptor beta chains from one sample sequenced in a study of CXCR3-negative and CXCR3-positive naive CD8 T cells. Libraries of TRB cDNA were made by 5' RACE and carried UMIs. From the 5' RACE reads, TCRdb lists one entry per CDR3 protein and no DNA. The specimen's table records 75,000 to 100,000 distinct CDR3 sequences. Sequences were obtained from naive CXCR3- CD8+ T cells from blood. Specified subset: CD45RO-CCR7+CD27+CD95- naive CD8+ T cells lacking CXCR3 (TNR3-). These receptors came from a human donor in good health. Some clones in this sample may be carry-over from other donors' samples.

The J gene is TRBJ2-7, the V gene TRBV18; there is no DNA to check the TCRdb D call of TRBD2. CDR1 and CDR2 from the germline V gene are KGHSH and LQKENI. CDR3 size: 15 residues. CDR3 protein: CASSPSGGYSYEQYF.

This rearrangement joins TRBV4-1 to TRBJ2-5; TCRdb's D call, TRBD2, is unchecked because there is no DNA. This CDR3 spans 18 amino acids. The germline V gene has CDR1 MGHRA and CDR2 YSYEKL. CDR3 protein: CASSLQVPGGGRRETQYF.